This section outlines one T cell receptor (beta chain) sequence together with its context. The antigen is unknown. The entry originates in a study of CD8+CD57+ T cells in acquired aplastic anemia. The TCR beta profiling, which covered VDJ combination and CDR3 sequence, was carried out using genomic DNA as the template. Via MiXCR, TCRdb re-called the reads, giving one row per CDR3 protein. Among 150,000 to 200,000 distinct CDR3 sequences listed, 64% were seen once. Losses at the gene ends were 7 bases for V and 8 bases for J; bases not matched to a gene: 3. CDR1 and CDR2 from the germline V gene are SGHTA and FQGNSA. CDR3 size: 12 residues. Study results and limitations: The study identified under 30 CD8+ CDR3 sequences shared by patients and controls.

The specimen sequenced was sorted CD4+, CD8+, or CD8+CD57+ T cells (not recorded which) from PBMCs. The chain combines TRBV7-2 with TRBJ2-1; 9 bases agree with TRBD2. The sequence was obtained from a human donor with severe aplastic anemia or a healthy control (not recorded which). CDR3 sequence reads: CASKRLADEQFF. CDR3 bases: TGTGCCAGCAAGAGACTAGCGGATGAGCAGTTCTTC. Based on the CDR3 plus reference TRBV7-2 and TRBJ2-1, the full variable domain is GAGVSQSPSNKVTEKGKDVELRCDPISGHTALYWYRQSLGQGLEFLIYFQGNSAPDKSGLPSDRFSAERTGGSVSTLTIQRTQQEDSAVYLCASKRLADEQFFGPGTRLTVL.